The 17 T cell receptor beta chains below all came from one sample that was sequenced in a study of long-term antiretroviral therapy in people with HIV. Sequencing used immunoSEQ v3.0 at survey level. Generated by immunoSEQ multiplex PCR, the TCRdb table keeps only in-frame clones and is missing some. In the table there are about 21,000 clones, approximately 84% of which are singletons. Sequenced here: unsorted PBMCs, sampled 0.5 years after starting antiretroviral therapy. Receptors originate from a young man with HIV.

The V and J genes are TRBV29-1 and TRBJ2-7; the match to TRBD1 covers 9 bases. The CDR3 is 14 amino acids. After removal of 3 bases from V and 3 bases from J, the junction contained 6 bases not matched to a gene. Germline V lookup: CDR1 SQVTM, CDR2 ANQGSEA. CDR3 amino acids: CSVDGQGQSYEQYF. Here the CDR3 DNA reads TGCAGCGTTGACGGACAGGGGCAAAGCTACGAGCAGTACTTC.

V is TRBV10-2 and J is TRBJ2-7; TRBD1 matches 8 bases. Germline V gene data show CDR1 as WSHSY and CDR2 as SAAADI. The CDR3 has 13 residues. The J segment lost 3 bases and the V segment lost 6 bases, leaving 4 bases of the junction unmatched. As DNA, the CDR3 is TGCGCCAGCAGGCAGACAGGGGACTACGAGCAGTACTTC. Its translation is CASRQTGDYEQYF.

This sequence joins TRBV29-1 and TRBJ2-3; 14 bases match TRBD2. Trimming removed 4 bases from V and 5 bases from J; junction bases left unmatched: 8. Germline CDR1 reads SQVTM; CDR2 reads ANQGSEA. The CDR3 covers 16 residues. CDR3 sequence (DNA): TGCAGCGTTGGGGGACTAGCGGGAGTAATTATAGATACGCAGTATTTT. Residues: CSVGGLAGVIIDTQYF.

CDR3: CASSALSGGNNEQFF. In DNA form, the CDR3 reads TGTGCCAGCAGCGCTCTCAGCGGGGGTAACAATGAGCAGTTCTTC. The J gene is TRBJ2-1, the V gene TRBV9, with TRBD2 identical over 8 bases. V shed 3 bases, J shed 5 bases, and the junction held 7 bases outside the gene matches. The length of the CDR3 is 15 residues. The germline V gene has CDR1 SGDLS and CDR2 YYNGEE.

This clone was seen only a few times. The V gene is TRBV27, the J gene TRBJ2-1; 7 bases are shared with TRBD1. J was trimmed by 9 bases and V by 4 bases; bases with no gene match: 3. The CDR3 is 12 amino acids. In germline, CDR1 is MNHEY, CDR2 SMNVEV (reference sequence). The CDR3 DNA follows: TGTGCCAGCAGTTGGACAGGAACTGAGCAGTTCTTC. Its translation is CASSWTGTEQFF.

The rearrangement joins TRBV7-6 to TRBJ1-5; D might be TRBD1 (5 bases). Trimming removed 2 bases from V and 2 bases from J, with 10 bases in between. CDR3 size: 15 residues. CDR1 SGHVS and CDR2 FNYEAQ come from the germline V gene. CDR3 coding DNA: TGTGCCAGCAGCTTAAGGCCCAGGGGCAATCAGCCCCAGCATTTT. Protein sequence: CASSLRPRGNQPQHF.

This clone occurred once. The chain uses TRBV14 and TRBJ1-1, with D hard to call. Germline V CDR1 and CDR2: SGHDN, FVKESK. Trimming pared 2 bases from V and 2 bases from J, leaving 9 bases between. This CDR3 contains 14 residues. CDR3 loop: CASSQLQANTEAFF. The CDR3 DNA reads TGTGCCAGCAGCCAACTCCAGGCAAACACTGAAGCTTTCTTT.

The V gene is TRBV7-8, the J gene TRBJ2-7; possible D gene TRBD1, 6 bases. The CDR3 length is 12 residues. In germline, CDR1 is SGHVS, CDR2 FQNEAQ. V lost 5 bases and J lost 5, with 10 bases in between. CDR3 amino acids: CASSPNRDEQYF. CDR3 nucleotide sequence: TGTGCCAGCAGCCCCAACAGGGACGAGCAGTACTTC.

This chain joins TRBV5-6 and TRBJ2-2, with D uncertain. CDR3 length equals 13 residues. Trimming removed 0 bases at V and 8 bases at J, with 8 bases between. The germline V gene has CDR1 SGHDT and CDR2 YYEEEE. This chain's CDR3 is CASSLAPSGELFF. The CDR3 DNA reads as TGTGCCAGCAGCTTGGCCCCGTCGGGGGAGCTGTTTTTT.

This clone came up a few times. The V gene is TRBV7-9, the J gene TRBJ2-7; TRBD2 matches 7 bases. The CDR3 is made up of 13 amino acids. Germline V gives CDR1 SEHNR, CDR2 FQNEAQ (reference sequence). V was clipped by 5 bases and J by 4 bases; unmatched bases: 5. CDR3 sequence (DNA): TGTGCCAGCAGCCTCACAGCGGGGTACGAGCAGTACTTC. Protein: CASSLTAGYEQYF.

The CDR3 region has the DNA TGTGCCACCAGCAAAGGACAGGCCGTCCACGAGCAGTACTTC. Its protein is CATSKGQAVHEQYF. This chain connects TRBV15 to TRBJ2-7; TRBD1 matches 7 bases. Trimming cost V 4 bases and J 5 bases; bases outside gene matches: 8. CDR1 is LNHNV, CDR2 YYDKDF, per germline (reference sequence). There are 14 residues in the CDR3.

The chain has TRBV28 and TRBJ1-4, with 7 bases lining up with TRBD1. The V gene's germline CDR1 is MDHEN and CDR2 SYDVKM. The CDR3 contains 14 residues. V lost 6 bases to trimming and J lost 5 bases; unmatched junction nucleotides: 6. Here the CDR3 DNA reads TGTGCCAGCAGCTATGGGACAGCAAATGAAAAACTGTTTTTT. As protein: CASSYGTANEKLFF.

The chain joins TRBV6-5 to TRBJ2-7, with a possible D match to TRBD2 (5 bases). This CDR3 has 11 residues. Trimming took off 6 bases at V and 7 bases at J, with 10 bases between the two ends. Per the germline V gene, CDR1 is MNHEY and CDR2 is SVGAGI. The CDR3 nucleotides read TGTGCCAGCAGCCTACTAGATGAGCAGTACTTC. This sequence encodes CASSLLDEQYF.

The chain uses TRBV6-6 and TRBJ1-5; tentative D call: TRBD1 (5 bases). V lost 4 bases and J lost 7, with 14 bases in between. This CDR3 has 14 amino acids. CDR1 and CDR2 from the germline V gene are MNHNY and SVGAGI (reference sequence). CDR3 amino acids: CASSSSGQGQPQHF. In DNA form, the CDR3 reads TGTGCCAGCAGTTCCTCAGGCCAGGGACAGCCCCAGCATTTT.

This clone was seen a handful of times. This rearrangement joins TRBV7-2 to TRBJ1-4; TRBD1 matches at 7 bases. J lost 8 bases, V lost 5 bases, and 8 bases had no gene match. The CDR3 has 14 residues. Germline V gives CDR1 SGHTA, CDR2 FQGNSA. CDR3 sequence reads: CASSKQGIREKLFF. The CDR3 bases are TGTGCCAGCAGCAAACAGGGGATCCGAGAAAAACTGTTTTTT. The full variable domain, with the rest looked up from reference TRBV7-2 and TRBJ1-4, is GAGVSQSPSNKVTEKGKDVELRCDPISGHTALYWYRQSLGQGLEFLIYFQGNSAPDKSGLPSDRFSAERTGGSVSTLTIQRTQQEDSAVYLCASSKQGIREKLFFGSGTQLSVL.

The gene calls are TRBV14 and TRBJ2-3; the match to TRBD2 covers 14 bases. Germline lookup yields CDR1 SGHDN and CDR2 FVKESK. This CDR3 region has 17 residues. Losses at the gene ends were 4 bases for V and 3 bases for J; bases not matched to a gene: 6. CDR3 in amino acids: CASSPYRTSGGTDTQYF. DNA for the CDR3: TGTGCCAGCAGCCCCTACAGGACTAGCGGGGGGACAGATACGCAGTATTTT.

This chain links TRBV11-1 with TRBJ2-1; D might be TRBD2 (5 bases). Germline lookup yields CDR1 SGHAT and CDR2 FQDESV (reference sequence). Trimming took off 5 bases at V and 6 bases at J, with 17 bases between the two ends. CDR3 size: 15 residues. The CDR3 nucleotides read TGTGCCAGCAGCCCAAGCCCGGGTGCGGGCAATGAGCAGTTCTTC. It yields the protein CASSPSPGAGNEQFF.